A single sample is the source of the 15 T cell receptor beta chains below, sequenced in a study of control samples from healthy donors and cancer patients. This table comes from immunoSEQ multiplex PCR, and its TCRdb copy is limited to in-frame clones, with some not included. Of 150,000 to 200,000 clones listed, approximately 96% are singletons. The sequenced sample was blood. The receptors were sampled from a woman between 40 and 55 years old in good health.

This clone showed up just a few times. This chain uses TRBV7-9 with TRBJ1-2, with 8 bases lining up with TRBD1. The germline gives CDR1 SEHNR, CDR2 FQNEAQ (reference sequence). The J segment lost 3 bases and the V segment lost 5 bases, leaving 2 bases of the junction unmatched. The CDR3 is 13 amino acids. The CDR3 DNA reads TGTGCCAGCAGCCCGGGACAGGACTATGGCTACACCTTC. Protein product: CASSPGQDYGYTF.

This clone was observed a single time. This chain links TRBV9 with TRBJ2-1; D is possibly TRBD2 (6 bases). This CDR3 comprises 17 residues. V was cut by 0 bases and J by 4 bases, with 17 bases left in between. Germline CDR1 SGDLS, CDR2 YYNGEE. The CDR3 coding sequence is TGTGCCAGCAGCGTAGCTGAAGCGGAGGGGCCATACAATGAGCAGTTCTTC. Translating it yields CASSVAEAEGPYNEQFF.

The rearrangement joins TRBV3-1 (or the pseudogene TRBV3-2) to TRBJ2-3; D is uncertain. CDR1 is LGHDT, CDR2 YNNKEL, per germline (reference sequence). V was trimmed by 2 bases and J by 3 bases, leaving 12 bases between them. The CDR3 runs to 15 residues. The CDR3 region has the DNA TGTGCCAGCAGCCAACTTGTCTCCTTTACAGATACGCAGTATTTT. Protein sequence: CASSQLVSFTDTQYF.

V and J are TRBV2 and TRBJ1-3, with D hard to call. The CDR3 spans 13 residues. V shed 10 bases and J shed 2 bases, with 12 bases lying between them. In germline, CDR1 is SNHLY, CDR2 FYNNEI. The DNA for the CDR3 is TGTGCCACTCACAGCAACCCTGGAAACACCATATATTTT. Translating it yields CATHSNPGNTIYF.

The chain has TRBV7-2 and TRBJ2-4; 8 nucleotides match TRBD2. CDR1 and CDR2 (germline): SGHTA, FQGNSA. The CDR3 loop spans 14 amino acids. V lost 5 bases and J lost 5; bases outside the gene matches: 5. CDR3 nucleotide sequence: TGTGCCAGCAGCCGGACGGGGGGGGAAAACATTCAGTACTTC. This translates into CASSRTGGENIQYF.

This clone was recorded once. The rearrangement uses TRBV19 and TRBJ2-1; 10 nucleotides match TRBD1. The CDR3 runs to 16 residues. Germline CDR1 and CDR2: LNHDA and SQIVND (reference sequence). J lost 5 bases, V lost 5 bases, and 9 bases had no gene match. DNA of the CDR3: TGTGCCAGTAGTGGGAGGGGGACAGGGGCGAACAATGAGCAGTTCTTC. This encodes CASSGRGTGANNEQFF.

This CDR3 reads CASSVGANMNTEAFF. CDR3 DNA sequence: TGTGCCAGCAGTGTCGGAGCAAACATGAACACTGAAGCTTTCTTT. The chain links TRBV2 to TRBJ1-1; D is uncertain. The V gene's germline CDR1 is SNHLY and CDR2 FYNNEI. The CDR3 totals 15 residues. The V and J ends lost 4 bases and 0 bases respectively, with 12 bases between them.

The chain employs TRBV29-1 and TRBJ2-1, with D possibly being TRBD2 (6 bases). The CDR3 has 12 residues. Germline V CDR1 and CDR2: SQVTM, ANQGSEA. V lost 1 base and J lost 8, with 9 bases in between. Here the CDR3 reads CSVEGWGDEQFF. The DNA for the CDR3 is TGCAGCGTTGAAGGATGGGGGGATGAGCAGTTCTTC.

The CDR3 DNA reads TGTGCCAGCAGTTACAGTTCAGGGGGCGGCGAGCAGTACTTC. Translated: CASSYSSGGGEQYF. The rearrangement links TRBV6-5 to TRBJ2-7, with 8 bases fitting TRBD1. The CDR3 consists of 14 residues. Germline CDR1 is MNHEY and CDR2 is SVGAGI. The trim removed 2 bases at V and 6 bases at J, leaving 6 bases unmatched.

This clone was observed a single time. The chain links TRBV10-3 to TRBJ1-1, with 10 positions matching TRBD1. Germline lookup yields CDR1 ENHRY and CDR2 SYGVKD. V gave up 2 bases and J gave up 1 base; unmatched junction bases: 4. CDR3 length: 16 residues. The CDR3 DNA reads TGTGCCATCAGTGAGGGGAGACAGGGGGCGAACACTGAAGCTTTCTTT. Amino acids: CAISEGRQGANTEAFF.

This clone was seen just once. The chain has TRBV5-6 and TRBJ2-7; D gene uncertain. The germline V and J ends were trimmed by 4 bases and 6 bases, with 17 bases remaining between them. There are 14 residues in the CDR3. Germline V CDR1 and CDR2: SGHDT, YYEEEE. The CDR3 reads CASSLIYVPLEQYF. The DNA of the CDR3 is TGTGCCAGCAGCCTTATCTATGTCCCCCTCGAGCAGTACTTC.

The rearrangement links TRBV7-9 to TRBJ2-2; 9 bases align to TRBD1. V shed 5 bases, J shed 8 bases, and the junction held 3 bases outside the gene matches. The CDR3 consists of 13 residues. Germline loops: CDR1 SEHNR, CDR2 FQNEAQ (reference sequence). Here the CDR3 DNA reads TGTGCCAGCAGCCGGACAGGGGCGGGGGAGCTGTTTTTT. Translated, it gives CASSRTGAGELFF.

The chain carries TRBV6-6 and TRBJ1-6; D unresolved. Germline CDR1 MNHNY, CDR2 SVGAGI (reference sequence). V lost 10 bases and J 5 bases, leaving 12 bases between the germline ends. The CDR3 contains 13 residues. CDR3 amino acids: CATLIGNNSPLHF. CDR3 nucleotides: TGTGCCACCCTTATTGGGAATAATTCACCCCTCCACTTT.

V and J are TRBV2 and TRBJ1-5; a weak D match, TRBD1 (6 bases). Trimming stripped 4 bases from V and 10 bases from J, with 17 bases between. Germline assignment: CDR1 SNHLY and CDR2 FYNNEI. The CDR3 has 14 residues. The CDR3 DNA follows: TGTGCCAGCAGTGGGGGCAGGGGAAATCCACCCCAGCATTTT. Translated, it gives CASSGGRGNPPQHF.

V gene TRBV10-3 combines with J gene TRBJ1-3, with D unresolved. Trimming cost V 3 bases and J 0 bases, with 9 bases left between them. Germline loops: CDR1 ENHRY, CDR2 SYGVKD. The CDR3 covers 15 residues. Here the CDR3 DNA reads TGTGCCATCAGTGAAGGCCGGAGCTCTGGAAACACCATATATTTT. Protein: CAISEGRSSGNTIYF.